Described below is a single TCR beta chain sequence and its context. The V gene end was trimmed by 0 bases and the J gene end by 8 bases; junction bases not matched to a gene: 10. This CDR3 region has 17 residues. The germline V gene encodes CDR1 SGHNT and CDR2 YYREEE (reference sequence). This entry belongs to a study of blood T cell repertoires in COVID-19. TCRdb's table, derived via immunoSEQ multiplex PCR, lists solely in-frame clones and lacks some. The sample yields hundreds of thousands of clones, over 70% seen once. V gene TRBV5-4 combines with J gene TRBJ2-1; 11 bases align to TRBD2. The TCR was taken from a woman in her 50s with acute or convalescent COVID-19. Sequenced material: peripheral blood. DNA for the CDR3: TGTGCCAGCAGCTTGGCGGCGCGTAGCGGGAGGGCCCATGAGCAGTTCTTC. This codes for CASSLAARSGRAHEQFF. Together with reference TRBV5-4 and TRBJ2-1, the CDR3 gives the full variable domain: ETGVTQSPTHLIKTRGQQVTLRCSSQSGHNTVSWYQQALGQGPQFIFQYYREEENGRGNFPPRFSGLQFPNYSSELNVNALELDDSALYLCASSLAARSGRAHEQFFGPGTRLTVL.